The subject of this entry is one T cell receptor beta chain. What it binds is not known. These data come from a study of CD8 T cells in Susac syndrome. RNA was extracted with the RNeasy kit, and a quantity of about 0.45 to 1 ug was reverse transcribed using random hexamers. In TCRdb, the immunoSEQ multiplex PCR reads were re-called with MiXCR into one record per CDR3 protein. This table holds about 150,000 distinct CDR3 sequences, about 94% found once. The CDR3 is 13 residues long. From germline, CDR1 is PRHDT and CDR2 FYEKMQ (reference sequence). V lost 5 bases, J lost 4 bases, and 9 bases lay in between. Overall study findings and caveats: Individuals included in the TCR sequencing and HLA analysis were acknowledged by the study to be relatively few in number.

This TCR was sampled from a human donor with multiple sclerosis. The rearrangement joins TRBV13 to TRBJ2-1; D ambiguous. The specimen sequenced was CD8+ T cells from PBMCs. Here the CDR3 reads CASSPEPYNEQFF. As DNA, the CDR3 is TGTGCCAGCAGCCCAGAACCATACAATGAGCAGTTCTTC.